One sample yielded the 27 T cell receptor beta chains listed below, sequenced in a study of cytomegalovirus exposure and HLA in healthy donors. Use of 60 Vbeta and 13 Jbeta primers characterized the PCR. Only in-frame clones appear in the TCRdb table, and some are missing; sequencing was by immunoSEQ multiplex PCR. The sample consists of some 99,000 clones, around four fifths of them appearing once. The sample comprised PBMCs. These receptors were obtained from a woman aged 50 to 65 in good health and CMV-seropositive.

DNA of the CDR3: TGTGCCAGCAGTGTTAGCGGGACATTCGGTACGCAGTATTTT. It codes for CASSVSGTFGTQYF. The chain links TRBV7-2 to TRBJ2-3, with 8 bases fitting TRBD2. The CDR3 contains 14 residues. From germline, CDR1 is SGHTA and CDR2 FQGNSA. Trimming at V came to 6 bases and at J to 8 bases, leaving 10 bases not matched to a gene.

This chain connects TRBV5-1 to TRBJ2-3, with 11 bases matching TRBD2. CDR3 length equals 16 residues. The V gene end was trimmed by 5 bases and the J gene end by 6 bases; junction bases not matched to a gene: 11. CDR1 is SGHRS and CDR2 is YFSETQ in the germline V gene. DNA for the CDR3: TGCGCCAGCAGACCCCTTAGCGGGGGGGCCGCTGATACGCAGTATTTT. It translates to CASRPLSGGAADTQYF. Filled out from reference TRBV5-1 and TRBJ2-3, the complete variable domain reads KAGVTQTPRYLIKTRGQQVTLSCSPISGHRSVSWYQQTPGQGLQFLFEYFSETQRNKGNFPGRFSGRQFSNSRSEMNVSTLELGDSALYLCASRPLSGGAADTQYFGPGTRLTVL.

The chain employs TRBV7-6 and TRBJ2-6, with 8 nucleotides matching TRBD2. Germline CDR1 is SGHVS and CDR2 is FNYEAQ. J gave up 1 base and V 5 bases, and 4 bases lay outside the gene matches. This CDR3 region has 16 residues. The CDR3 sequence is CASSPLAGSGANVLTF. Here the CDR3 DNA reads TGTGCCAGCAGCCCCTTAGCGGGGTCTGGGGCCAACGTCCTGACTTTC.

The CDR3 region is CASSSGTGNEAFF. The DNA of the CDR3 is TGTGCCAGCTCAAGCGGGACAGGAAATGAAGCTTTCTTT. The chain combines TRBV18 with TRBJ1-1; 8 positions agree with TRBD1. The CDR3 is made up of 13 amino acids. V trimming: 5 bases; J trimming: 7 bases; junction bases outside the gene matches: 6. Germline CDR1 and CDR2: KGHSH and LQKENI. The full variable domain, completed using reference TRBV18 and TRBJ1-1, is NAGVMQNPRHLVRRRGQEARLRCSPMKGHSHVYWYRQLPEEGLKFMVYLQKENIIDESGMPKERFSAEFPKEGPSILRIQQVVRGDSAAYFCASSSGTGNEAFFGQGTRLTVV.

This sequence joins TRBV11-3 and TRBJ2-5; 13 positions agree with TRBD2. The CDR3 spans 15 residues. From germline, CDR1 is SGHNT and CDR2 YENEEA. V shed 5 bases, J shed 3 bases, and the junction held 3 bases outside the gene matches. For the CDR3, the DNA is TGTGCCAGCAGCGTGGGGACTAGCGGGGAAGAGACCCAGTACTTC. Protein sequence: CASSVGTSGEETQYF.

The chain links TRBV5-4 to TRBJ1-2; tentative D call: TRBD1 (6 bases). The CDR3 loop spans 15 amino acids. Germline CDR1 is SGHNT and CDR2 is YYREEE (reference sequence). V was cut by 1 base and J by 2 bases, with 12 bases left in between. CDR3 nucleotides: TGTGCCAGCAGCTTGACAGGGAGTAGAAACTATGGCTACACCTTC. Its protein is CASSLTGSRNYGYTF.

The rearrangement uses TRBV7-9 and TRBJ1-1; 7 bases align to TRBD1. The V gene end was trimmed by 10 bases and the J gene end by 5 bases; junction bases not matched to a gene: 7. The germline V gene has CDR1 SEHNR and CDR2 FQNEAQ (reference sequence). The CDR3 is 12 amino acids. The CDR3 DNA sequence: TGTGCCATTGCAGGGGGTGAGACTGAAGCTTTCTTT. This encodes CAIAGGETEAFF.

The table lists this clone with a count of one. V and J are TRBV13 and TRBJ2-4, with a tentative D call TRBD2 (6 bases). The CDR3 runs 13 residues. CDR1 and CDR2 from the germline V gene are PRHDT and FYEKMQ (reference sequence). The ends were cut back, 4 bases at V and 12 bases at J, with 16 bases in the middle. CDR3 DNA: TGTGCCAGCAGCTACGGGACGGGAGACAGTCAGTACTTC. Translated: CASSYGTGDSQYF.

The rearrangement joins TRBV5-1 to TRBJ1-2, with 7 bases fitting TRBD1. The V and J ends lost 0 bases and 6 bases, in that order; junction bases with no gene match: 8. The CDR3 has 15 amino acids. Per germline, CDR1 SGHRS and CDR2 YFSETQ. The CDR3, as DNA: TGCGCCAGCAGCTTGGACGGGACAGATTATCATGGCTACACCTTC. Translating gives CASSLDGTDYHGYTF.

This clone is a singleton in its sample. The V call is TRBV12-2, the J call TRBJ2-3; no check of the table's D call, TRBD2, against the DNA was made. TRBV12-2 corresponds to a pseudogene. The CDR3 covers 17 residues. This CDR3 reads CASRSTSGSPGADTQYF. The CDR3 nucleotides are TGTGCAAGTCGCTCGACTAGCGGGAGCCCCGGGGCAGATACGCAGTATTTT.

Here the CDR3 reads CASSEARGLTNEKLFF. The CDR3 DNA is TGTGCCAGCAGTGAAGCAAGGGGGCTCACTAATGAAAAACTGTTTTTT. V usage is TRBV6-1 and J usage is TRBJ1-4; 7 bases are a match to TRBD1. The V gene's germline CDR1 is MNHNS and CDR2 SASEGT. The CDR3 spans 16 residues. The junction had 3 bases not matched to a gene; V was cut back by 0 bases and J by 2 bases.

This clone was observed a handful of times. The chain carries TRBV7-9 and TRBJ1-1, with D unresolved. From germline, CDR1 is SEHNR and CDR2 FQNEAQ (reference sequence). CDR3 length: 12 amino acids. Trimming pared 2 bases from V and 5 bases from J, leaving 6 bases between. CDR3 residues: CASSLSLTEAFF. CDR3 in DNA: TGTGCCAGCAGCTTATCCTTAACTGAAGCTTTCTTT.

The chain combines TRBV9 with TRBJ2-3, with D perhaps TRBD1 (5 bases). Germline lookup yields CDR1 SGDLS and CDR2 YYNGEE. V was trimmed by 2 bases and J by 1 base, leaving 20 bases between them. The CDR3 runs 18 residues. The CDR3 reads CASSVRTWPNWGTDTQYF. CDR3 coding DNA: TGTGCCAGCAGCGTTAGGACATGGCCCAATTGGGGCACAGATACGCAGTATTTT.

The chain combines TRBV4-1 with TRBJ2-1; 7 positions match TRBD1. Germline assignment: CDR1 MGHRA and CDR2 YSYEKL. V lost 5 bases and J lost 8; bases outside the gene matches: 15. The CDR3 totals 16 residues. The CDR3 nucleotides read TGCGCCAGCAGCGGTTCAGAAGGGGGCGCTCGGGATGAGCAGTTCTTC. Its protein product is CASSGSEGGARDEQFF.

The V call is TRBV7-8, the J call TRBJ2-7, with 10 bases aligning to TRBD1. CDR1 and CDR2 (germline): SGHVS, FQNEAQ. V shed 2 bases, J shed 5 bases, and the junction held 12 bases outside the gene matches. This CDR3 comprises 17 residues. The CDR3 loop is CASSLLIQVTGGDEQYF. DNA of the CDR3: TGTGCCAGCAGCTTATTGATCCAGGTGACAGGGGGCGACGAGCAGTACTTC.

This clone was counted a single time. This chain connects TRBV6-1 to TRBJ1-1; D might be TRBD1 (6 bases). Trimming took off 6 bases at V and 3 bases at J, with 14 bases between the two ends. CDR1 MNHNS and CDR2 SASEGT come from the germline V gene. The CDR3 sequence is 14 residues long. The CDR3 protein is CASSYGDMDTEAFF. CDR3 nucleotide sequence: TGTGCCAGCAGCTACGGGGACATGGACACTGAAGCTTTCTTT.

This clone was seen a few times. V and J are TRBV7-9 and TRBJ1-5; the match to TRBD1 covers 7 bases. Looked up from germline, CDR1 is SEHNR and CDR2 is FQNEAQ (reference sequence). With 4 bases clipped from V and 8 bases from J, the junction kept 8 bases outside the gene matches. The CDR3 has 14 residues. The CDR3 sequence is CASSSDRENKPQHF. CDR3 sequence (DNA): TGTGCCAGCAGCTCCGACAGGGAGAACAAGCCCCAGCATTTT.

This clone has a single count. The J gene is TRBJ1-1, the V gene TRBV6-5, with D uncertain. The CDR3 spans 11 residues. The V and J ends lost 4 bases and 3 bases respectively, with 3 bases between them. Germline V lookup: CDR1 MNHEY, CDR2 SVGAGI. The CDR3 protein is CASSSDTEAFF. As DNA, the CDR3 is TGTGCCAGCAGTTCGGACACTGAAGCTTTCTTT.

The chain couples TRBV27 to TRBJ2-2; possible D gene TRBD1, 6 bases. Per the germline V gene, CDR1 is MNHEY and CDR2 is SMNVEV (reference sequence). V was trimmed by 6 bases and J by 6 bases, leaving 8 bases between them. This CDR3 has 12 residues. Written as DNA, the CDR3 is TGTGCCAGCAGAAAGGGGGCCGGGGAGCTGTTTTTT. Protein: CASRKGAGELFF.

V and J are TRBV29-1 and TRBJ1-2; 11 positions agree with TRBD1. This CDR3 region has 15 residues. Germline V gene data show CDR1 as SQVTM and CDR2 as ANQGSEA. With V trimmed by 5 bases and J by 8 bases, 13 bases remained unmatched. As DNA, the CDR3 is TGCAGCGTTAATCCCTGGACAGGGGGCAATGAGGGCTACACCTTC. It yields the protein CSVNPWTGGNEGYTF.

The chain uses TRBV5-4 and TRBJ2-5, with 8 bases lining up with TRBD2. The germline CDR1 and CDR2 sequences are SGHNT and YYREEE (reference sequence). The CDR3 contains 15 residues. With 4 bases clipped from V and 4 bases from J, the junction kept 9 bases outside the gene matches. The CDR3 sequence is CASSILRSGGETQYF. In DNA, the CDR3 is TGTGCCAGCAGCATCCTTAGGAGCGGGGGAGAGACCCAGTACTTC.

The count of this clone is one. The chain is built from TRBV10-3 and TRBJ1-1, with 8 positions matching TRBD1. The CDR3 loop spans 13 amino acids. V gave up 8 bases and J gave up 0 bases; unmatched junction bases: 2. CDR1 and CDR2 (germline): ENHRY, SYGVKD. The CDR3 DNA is TGTGCCATCCGGACAGGGATGAACACTGAAGCTTTCTTT. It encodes CAIRTGMNTEAFF.

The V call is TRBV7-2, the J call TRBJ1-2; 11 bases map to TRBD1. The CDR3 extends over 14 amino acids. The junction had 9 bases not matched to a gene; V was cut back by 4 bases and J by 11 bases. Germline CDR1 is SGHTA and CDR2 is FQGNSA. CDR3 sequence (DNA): TGTGCCAGCAGCTCCCGGGACAGGGGGATAGGGTACACCTTC. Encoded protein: CASSSRDRGIGYTF.

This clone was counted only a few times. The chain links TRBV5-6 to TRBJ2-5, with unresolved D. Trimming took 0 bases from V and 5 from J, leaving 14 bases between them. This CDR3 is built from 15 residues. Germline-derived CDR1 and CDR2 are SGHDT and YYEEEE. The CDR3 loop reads CASSLAGSQRETQYF. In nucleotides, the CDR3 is TGTGCCAGCAGCTTGGCCGGGTCGCAGAGGGAGACCCAGTACTTC.

Here the CDR3 reads CASSSPTGNTIYF. For the CDR3, the DNA is TGTGCCAGCAGTTCCCCAACTGGAAACACCATATATTTT. The rearrangement links TRBV6-7 to TRBJ1-3; unclear D gene. TRBV6-7 falls under the ORF class, with uncertain function. V was shortened by 4 bases and J by 2 bases, with 6 bases between the two germline ends. The CDR3 extends over 13 amino acids.

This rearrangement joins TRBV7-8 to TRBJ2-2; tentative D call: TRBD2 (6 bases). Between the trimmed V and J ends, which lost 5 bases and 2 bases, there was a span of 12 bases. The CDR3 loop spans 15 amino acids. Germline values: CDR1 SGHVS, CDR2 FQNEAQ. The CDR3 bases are TGTGCCAGCAGCCTCCGGGACTCAAACACCGGGGAGCTGTTTTTT. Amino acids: CASSLRDSNTGELFF.

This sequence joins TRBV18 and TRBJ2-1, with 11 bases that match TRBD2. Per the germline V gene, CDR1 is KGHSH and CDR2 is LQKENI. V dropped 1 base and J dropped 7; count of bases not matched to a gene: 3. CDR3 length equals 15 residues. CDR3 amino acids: CASSPRLAGGNEQFF. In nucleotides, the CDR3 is TGTGCCAGCTCACCACGGCTAGCGGGGGGAAATGAGCAGTTCTTC.